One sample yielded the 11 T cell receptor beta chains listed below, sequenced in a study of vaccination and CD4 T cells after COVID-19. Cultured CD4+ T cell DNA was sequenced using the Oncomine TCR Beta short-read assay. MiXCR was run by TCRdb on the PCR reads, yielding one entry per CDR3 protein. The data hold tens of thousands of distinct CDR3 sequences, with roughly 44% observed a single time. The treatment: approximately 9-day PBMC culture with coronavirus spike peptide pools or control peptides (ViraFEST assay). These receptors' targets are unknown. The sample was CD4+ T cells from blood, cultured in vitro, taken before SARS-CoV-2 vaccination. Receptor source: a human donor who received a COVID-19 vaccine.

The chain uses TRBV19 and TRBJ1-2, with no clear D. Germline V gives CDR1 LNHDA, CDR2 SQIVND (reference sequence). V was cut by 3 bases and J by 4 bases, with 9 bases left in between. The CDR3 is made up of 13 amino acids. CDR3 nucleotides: TGTGCCAGTAGTATGCAGGAGCCCTATGGCTACACCTTC. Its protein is CASSMQEPYGYTF.

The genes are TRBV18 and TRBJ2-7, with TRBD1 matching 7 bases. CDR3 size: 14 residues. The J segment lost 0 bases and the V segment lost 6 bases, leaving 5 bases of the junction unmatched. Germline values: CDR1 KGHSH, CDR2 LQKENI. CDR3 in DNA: TGTGCCAGCTCCCCCCGGGACAGCTCCTACGAGCAGTACTTC. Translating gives CASSPRDSSYEQYF.

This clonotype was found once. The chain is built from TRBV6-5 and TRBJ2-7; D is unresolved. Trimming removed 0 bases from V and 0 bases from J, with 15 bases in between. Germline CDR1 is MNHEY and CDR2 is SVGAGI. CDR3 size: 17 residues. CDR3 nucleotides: TGTGCCAGCAGTTACTCTTACCTTCCCAGGAGCTCCTACGAGCAGTACTTC. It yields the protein CASSYSYLPRSSYEQYF.

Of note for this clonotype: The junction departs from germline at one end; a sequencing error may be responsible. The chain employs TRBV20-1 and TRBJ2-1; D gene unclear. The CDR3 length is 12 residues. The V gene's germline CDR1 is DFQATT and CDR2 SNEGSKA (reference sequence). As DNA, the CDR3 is TGTAGTGCTAGGCTCCCCTACAATGAGCAGTTCTTC. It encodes CSARLPYNEQFF.

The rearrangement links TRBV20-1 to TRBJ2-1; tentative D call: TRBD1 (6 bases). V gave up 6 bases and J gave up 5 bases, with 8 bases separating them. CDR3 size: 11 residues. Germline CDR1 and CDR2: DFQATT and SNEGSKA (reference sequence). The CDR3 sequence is CSAGQNNEQFF. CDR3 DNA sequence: TGCAGTGCCGGACAGAACAATGAGCAGTTCTTC.

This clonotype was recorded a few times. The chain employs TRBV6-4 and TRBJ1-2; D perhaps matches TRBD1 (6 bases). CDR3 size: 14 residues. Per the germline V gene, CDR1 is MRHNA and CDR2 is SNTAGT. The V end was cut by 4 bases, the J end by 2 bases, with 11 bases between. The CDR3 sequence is CASSAEQGNYGYTF. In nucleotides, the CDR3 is TGTGCCAGCAGTGCCGAACAGGGAAACTATGGCTACACCTTC.

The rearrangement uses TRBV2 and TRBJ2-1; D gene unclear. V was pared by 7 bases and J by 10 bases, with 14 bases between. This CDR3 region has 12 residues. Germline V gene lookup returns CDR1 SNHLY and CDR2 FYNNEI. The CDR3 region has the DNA TGTGCCAGCAATCTCGACCGGGCCGAGCAGTTCTTC. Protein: CASNLDRAEQFF.

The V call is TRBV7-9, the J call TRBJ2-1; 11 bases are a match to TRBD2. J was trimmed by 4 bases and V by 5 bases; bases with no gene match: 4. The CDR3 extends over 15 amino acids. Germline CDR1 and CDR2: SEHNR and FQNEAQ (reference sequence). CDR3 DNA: TGTGCCAGCAGCGCCAGACTAGCGGGGTACAATGAGCAGTTCTTC. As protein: CASSARLAGYNEQFF.

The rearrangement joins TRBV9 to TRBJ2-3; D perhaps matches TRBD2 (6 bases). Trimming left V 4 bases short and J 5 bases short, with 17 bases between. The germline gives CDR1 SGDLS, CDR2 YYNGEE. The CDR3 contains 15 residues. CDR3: CASSSRDFYGDTQYF. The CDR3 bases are TGTGCCAGCAGCTCCCGGGACTTCTACGGAGATACGCAGTATTTT.

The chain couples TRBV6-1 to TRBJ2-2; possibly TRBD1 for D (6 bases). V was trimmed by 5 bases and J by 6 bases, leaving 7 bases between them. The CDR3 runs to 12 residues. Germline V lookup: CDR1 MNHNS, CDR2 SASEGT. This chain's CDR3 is CASSNRAGELFF. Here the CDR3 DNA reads TGTGCCAGCAGTAACAGGGCCGGGGAGCTGTTTTTT.

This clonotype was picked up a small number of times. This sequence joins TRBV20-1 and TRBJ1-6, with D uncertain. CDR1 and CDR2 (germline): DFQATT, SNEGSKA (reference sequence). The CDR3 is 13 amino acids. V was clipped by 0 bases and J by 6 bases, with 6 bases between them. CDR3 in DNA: TGCAGTGCTAGAGAATGGGGTAATTCACCCCTCCACTTT. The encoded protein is CSAREWGNSPLHF.